What follows are 25 T cell receptor beta chains derived from one specimen sequenced in a study of cytomegalovirus exposure and HLA in healthy donors. PCR amplification relied on 60 Vbeta primers (plus 13 Jbeta primers). Here immunoSEQ multiplex PCR was the method, and the copy in TCRdb shows in-frame clones only, minus some. The sample records nearly 110,000 clones, roughly 80% being singletons. What was sequenced was PBMCs. Receptors originate from a man aged 35 to 55 in good health and CMV-seronegative.

The chain recombines TRBV25-1 with TRBJ2-7; 7 positions match TRBD1. Germline values: CDR1 MGHDK, CDR2 SYGVNS. The CDR3 length is 13 residues. The V and J ends lost 5 bases and 2 bases, in that order; junction bases with no gene match: 3. The CDR3 region is CASSNTGAYEQYF. In nucleotides, the CDR3 is TGTGCCAGCAGTAATACAGGGGCCTACGAGCAGTACTTC.

The chain combines TRBV29-1 with TRBJ2-5; the D gene is possibly TRBD1 (6 bases). The CDR3 has 13 residues. Germline V lookup: CDR1 SQVTM, CDR2 ANQGSEA. V was shortened by 3 bases and J by 5 bases, with 13 bases between the two germline ends. The CDR3 loop is CSVDQGFGETQYF. Written as DNA, the CDR3 is TGCAGCGTTGATCAGGGGTTCGGGGAGACCCAGTACTTC.

The rearrangement joins TRBV29-1 to TRBJ2-7, with TRBD1 matching 7 bases. Germline CDR1 reads SQVTM; CDR2 reads ANQGSEA. The ends lost 5 bases at V and 6 bases at J; junction bases unmatched: 10. CDR3 length: 13 residues. This CDR3 is CSVSQDRPSEQYF. The CDR3 region has the DNA TGCAGCGTTTCCCAGGACAGGCCGAGCGAGCAGTACTTC.

The rearrangement links TRBV10-3 to TRBJ2-1; TRBD1 aligns across 11 bases. V gave up 6 bases and J gave up 5 bases; unmatched junction bases: 6. The CDR3 loop spans 15 amino acids. From germline, CDR1 is ENHRY and CDR2 SYGVKD. CDR3 sequence reads: CAISRGDRGDNEQFF. CDR3 nucleotides: TGTGCCATCAGCCGAGGGGACAGGGGGGACAATGAGCAGTTCTTC.

V usage is TRBV6-1 and J usage is TRBJ2-3; tentatively, D is TRBD1 (5 bases). Deletions cut 4 bases from V and 4 bases from J, with 9 bases between. CDR1 is MNHNS, CDR2 SASEGT, per germline. The CDR3 extends over 13 amino acids. This CDR3 is CASSAVRADTQYF. Written as DNA, the CDR3 is TGTGCCAGCAGTGCCGTCAGGGCAGATACGCAGTATTTT.

The chain links TRBV6-5 to TRBJ2-5, with D tentatively TRBD2 (5 bases). Germline CDR1 MNHEY, CDR2 SVGAGI. CDR3 length: 15 residues. V was shortened by 6 bases and J by 0 bases, with 14 bases between the two germline ends. CDR3 protein: CASSIYVGDQETQYF. As DNA, the CDR3 is TGTGCCAGCAGCATTTACGTCGGGGACCAAGAGACCCAGTACTTC.

This clone was recorded a few times. The chain combines TRBV5-6 with TRBJ2-5; D gene unclear. This CDR3 is 13 amino acids long. Germline CDR1 and CDR2: SGHDT and YYEEEE. Trimming removed 4 bases from V and 0 bases from J, with 7 bases in between. This chain's CDR3 is CASSPGHQETQYF. DNA of the CDR3: TGTGCCAGCAGCCCAGGCCACCAAGAGACCCAGTACTTC. Full variable domain (remainder filled in from reference TRBV5-6 and TRBJ2-5): DAGVTQSPTHLIKTRGQQVTLRCSPKSGHDTVSWYQQALGQGPQFIFQYYEEEERQRGNFPDRFSGHQFPNYSSELNVNALLLGDSALYLCASSPGHQETQYFGPGTRLLVL.

In nucleotides, the CDR3 is TGCAGCGTCTTATCCTACGGGGGAGAGACCCAGTACTTC. Its translation is CSVLSYGGETQYF. The chain has TRBV29-1 and TRBJ2-5; TRBD2 might be the D (6 bases). CDR3 length: 13 amino acids. V was pared by 6 bases and J by 4 bases, with 15 bases between. Germline CDR1 and CDR2: SQVTM and ANQGSEA.

The CDR3 reads CASSQASGTGEYEQYF. CDR3 sequence (DNA): TGCGCCAGCAGCCAGGCCTCCGGGACAGGGGAATACGAGCAGTACTTC. The V call is TRBV4-1, the J call TRBJ2-7; 10 bases are a match to TRBD1. CDR1 is MGHRA, CDR2 YSYEKL, per germline. CDR3 length: 16 residues. V gave up 3 bases and J gave up 4 bases; unmatched junction bases: 9.

The chain joins TRBV18 to TRBJ2-1; 7 bases match TRBD2. Germline V lookup: CDR1 KGHSH, CDR2 LQKENI. V dropped 6 bases and J dropped 2; count of bases not matched to a gene: 4. There are 14 residues in the CDR3. The CDR3 loop is CASSLAVTYNEQFF. The DNA of the CDR3 is TGTGCCAGCTCGCTAGCGGTGACCTACAATGAGCAGTTCTTC.

This clone was seen a handful of times. The chain employs TRBV27 and TRBJ1-6; maybe TRBD1 (5 bases). V was clipped by 6 bases and J by 3 bases, with 15 bases between them. Germline V CDR1 and CDR2: MNHEY, SMNVEV (reference sequence). The CDR3 runs to 16 residues. CDR3 DNA: TGTGCCAGCAGAGCTCTTCCAGGGCACTATAATTCACCCCTCCACTTT. This sequence encodes CASRALPGHYNSPLHF.

This clone was seen more than once but under ten times. The V gene is TRBV6-5, the J gene TRBJ1-6; D gene ambiguous. Trimming cost V 5 bases and J 4 bases, with 12 bases left between them. The germline gives CDR1 MNHEY, CDR2 SVGAGI. CDR3 size: 15 residues. The DNA for the CDR3 is TGTGCCAGCAGTCCTTCCGGGAGTTATAATTCACCCCTCCACTTT. Its protein is CASSPSGSYNSPLHF.

This clone showed up just once. The chain uses TRBV19 and TRBJ1-1; 7 nucleotides match TRBD1. Per the germline V gene, CDR1 is LNHDA and CDR2 is SQIVND (reference sequence). With 4 bases clipped from V and 7 bases from J, the junction kept 9 bases outside the gene matches. This CDR3 spans 14 amino acids. The DNA for the CDR3 is TGTGCCAGTAGTACCCGTGGGACAGAGATTGAAGCTTTCTTT. This encodes CASSTRGTEIEAFF.

The chain carries TRBV19 and TRBJ1-5, with 7 nucleotides matching TRBD1. Trimming removed 9 bases from V and 1 base from J; junction bases left unmatched: 12. CDR3 size: 16 residues. The germline V gene has CDR1 LNHDA and CDR2 SQIVND (reference sequence). The CDR3: CASLQGGGVSNQPQHF. The DNA of the CDR3 is TGTGCCAGCCTTCAAGGAGGGGGCGTGAGCAATCAGCCCCAGCATTTT. Based on the CDR3 plus reference TRBV19 and TRBJ1-5, the full variable domain is DGGITQSPKYLFRKEGQNVTLSCEQNLNHDAMYWYRQDPGQGLRLIYYSQIVNDFQKGDIAEGYSVSREKKESFPLTVTSAQKNPTAFYLCASLQGGGVSNQPQHFGDGTRLSIL.

The chain couples TRBV7-7 to TRBJ2-3; D not resolved. V lost 5 bases, J lost 1 base, and 10 bases lay in between. Germline CDR1 reads SSHAT; CDR2 reads FNYEAQ (reference sequence). The CDR3 runs to 14 residues. CDR3 in DNA: TGTGCCAGCAGCCCCTCTTCAGGCACAGATACGCAGTATTTT. This gives the protein CASSPSSGTDTQYF.

The rearrangement links TRBV5-1 to TRBJ1-3; 10 bases align to TRBD1. V trimming: 4 bases; J trimming: 1 base; junction bases outside the gene matches: 5. Germline lookup yields CDR1 SGHRS and CDR2 YFSETQ. This CDR3 contains 16 residues. CDR3 sequence: CASSVSGQGSGNTIYF. The CDR3 DNA follows: TGCGCCAGCAGCGTCTCGGGACAGGGGTCTGGAAACACCATATATTTT.

The chain combines TRBV7-2 with TRBJ2-3; TRBD2 might be the D (7 bases). V was cut by 5 bases and J by 0 bases, with 15 bases left in between. Germline V gives CDR1 SGHTA, CDR2 FQGNSA. The CDR3 spans 16 residues. DNA of the CDR3: TGTGCCAGCAGCCCGCGCCGGGGGGCTAGCACAGATACGCAGTATTTT. Translating gives CASSPRRGASTDTQYF.

The chain employs TRBV11-2 and TRBJ1-1; tentative D call: TRBD1 (6 bases). The CDR3 has 15 amino acids. V was pared by 5 bases and J by 2 bases, with 15 bases between. Germline lookup yields CDR1 SGHAT and CDR2 FQNNGV. The CDR3 sequence is CASSLATGSNTEAFF. The CDR3 DNA reads TGTGCCAGCAGCCTCGCTACAGGGAGTAACACTGAAGCTTTCTTT.

The chain has TRBV21-1 and TRBJ2-7; no check of the table's D call, TRBD1, against the DNA was made. TRBV21-1 is deemed a pseudogene. The length of the CDR3 is 16 residues. The CDR3 sequence is CASSKRGDRSVWEQYF. DNA of the CDR3: TGTGCCAGCAGCAAACGAGGAGACAGGTCCGTATGGGAGCAGTACTTC.

In this sample, this clone turned up a few times. This rearrangement joins TRBV6-1 to TRBJ1-5; no clear D gene. With 6 bases removed from V and 1 base from J, the gap between germline ends came to 7 bases. CDR1 and CDR2 (germline): MNHNS, SASEGT. The CDR3 is made up of 13 amino acids. The CDR3 DNA follows: TGTGCCAGCAGGGAGGCCAGCAATCAGCCCCAGCATTTT. It encodes CASREASNQPQHF.

The table lists this clone with a few counts. This chain uses TRBV7-7 with TRBJ2-3, with TRBD2 as a possible D gene (6 bases). CDR3 size: 14 residues. Per germline, CDR1 SSHAT and CDR2 FNYEAQ (reference sequence). V shed 5 bases and J shed 11 bases, with 20 bases lying between them. The CDR3, as DNA: TGTGCCAGCAGCCCAGAGGGACTCCTTGGGCGGCAGTATTTT. It yields the protein CASSPEGLLGRQYF.

This chain connects TRBV11-1 to TRBJ2-3; perhaps TRBD2 as D (5 bases). Germline-derived CDR1 and CDR2 are SGHAT and FQDESV (reference sequence). V was shortened by 5 bases and J by 2 bases, with 14 bases between the two germline ends. This CDR3 has 15 amino acids. The CDR3 reads CASSPRRLATDTQYF. The CDR3 DNA reads TGTGCCAGCAGCCCCCGTCGGCTAGCCACAGATACGCAGTATTTT.

The CDR3 DNA reads as TGTGCCAGTAGTATAGATCGCGGCCCCGGAGAGACCCAGTACTTC. Translated, it gives CASSIDRGPGETQYF. The chain has TRBV19 and TRBJ2-5; D gene ambiguous. This CDR3 is 15 amino acids long. V was trimmed by 0 bases and J by 4 bases, leaving 12 bases between them. Germline assignment: CDR1 LNHDA and CDR2 SQIVND (reference sequence).

Points on this clone: The sample carries other DNA sequences with the same CDR3. CDR3 amino acids: CASSFRDRGGTDTQYF. CDR3 DNA sequence: TGCGCCAGCAGCTTTCGGGACAGGGGAGGAACAGATACGCAGTATTTT. V usage is TRBV5-1 and J usage is TRBJ2-3; 10 nucleotides align to TRBD1. The CDR3 covers 16 residues. Germline CDR1 reads SGHRS; CDR2 reads YFSETQ. Germline trimming cut 2 bases from V and 3 bases from J; bases unmatched to any gene: 6. The entire variable domain, with the rest obtained from reference TRBV5-1 and TRBJ2-3, is as follows: KAGVTQTPRYLIKTRGQQVTLSCSPISGHRSVSWYQQTPGQGLQFLFEYFSETQRNKGNFPGRFSGRQFSNSRSEMNVSTLELGDSALYLCASSFRDRGGTDTQYFGPGTRLTVL.

In DNA, the CDR3 is TGCGCCAGCAGCCTCCCAGACAGGGAATGGGCCGGGGAGCTGTTTTTT. Its protein is CASSLPDREWAGELFF. The gene calls are TRBV5-1 and TRBJ2-2; 7 bases line up with TRBD1. V lost 4 bases to trimming and J lost 6 bases; unmatched junction nucleotides: 12. The germline V gene encodes CDR1 SGHRS and CDR2 YFSETQ. CDR3 length equals 16 residues.